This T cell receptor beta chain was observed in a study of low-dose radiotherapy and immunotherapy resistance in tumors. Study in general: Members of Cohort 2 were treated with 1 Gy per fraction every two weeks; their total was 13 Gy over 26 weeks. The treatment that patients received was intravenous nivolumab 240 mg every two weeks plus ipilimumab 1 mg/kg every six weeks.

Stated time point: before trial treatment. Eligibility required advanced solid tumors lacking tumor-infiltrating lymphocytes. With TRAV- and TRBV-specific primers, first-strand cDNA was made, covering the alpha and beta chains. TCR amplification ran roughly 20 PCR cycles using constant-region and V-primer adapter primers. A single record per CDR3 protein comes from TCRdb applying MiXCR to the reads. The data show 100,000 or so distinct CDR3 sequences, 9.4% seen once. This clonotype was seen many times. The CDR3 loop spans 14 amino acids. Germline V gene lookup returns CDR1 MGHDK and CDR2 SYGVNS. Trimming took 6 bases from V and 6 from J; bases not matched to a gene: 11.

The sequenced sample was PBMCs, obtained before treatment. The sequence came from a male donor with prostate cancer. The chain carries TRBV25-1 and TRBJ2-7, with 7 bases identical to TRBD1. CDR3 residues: CASRETGNTGEQYF. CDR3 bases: TGTGCCAGCAGGGAGACAGGGAATACGGGCGAGCAGTACTTC.